This TCR beta chain was captured in a study of T cell responses to AZD1222 COVID-19 vaccine. With regard to this clone: The antigen is unknown. Different DNA sequences within this sample yield the same CDR3.

The germline CDR1 and CDR2 sequences are MDHEN and SYDVKM. The CDR3 is 12 residues long. Trimming left V 6 bases short and J 4 bases short, with 7 bases between. The table came from immunoSEQ multiplex PCR; TCRdb's copy has only in-frame clones and leaves some out. Of 150,000 to 180,000 clones listed, roughly 90% are singletons. Study-level points and caveats: An increase in Spike-specific TCR breadth and depth was observed after two AZD1222 doses. At 160-218 and 743-854, vaccine-associated CD4 TCRs were dominant, and they spanned spike. Repertoire sampling occurred only after the peak T cell response. White British people made up most donors, females outnumbered males, and clonal diversity was possibly underestimated.

The source material was peripheral blood, sampled on day 0 of AZD1222 vaccination. V and J are TRBV28 and TRBJ1-5; D is ambiguous. The receptor comes from an adult in good health. CDR3 sequence reads: CASSLWNQPQHF. CDR3 DNA sequence: TGTGCCAGCAGCCTATGGAATCAGCCCCAGCATTTT.